This T cell receptor (beta chain) was identified in a study of blood T cell repertoires in COVID-19. Overall study: Collection of acute and convalescent COVID-19 samples took place in the United States, Italy and Spain.

The repertoire was sequenced with immunoSEQ multiplex PCR; TCRdb's copy has only in-frame clones and lacks some. The profile shows about 40,000 clones, roughly 88% of them singletons. Germline V lookup: CDR1 SGHRS, CDR2 YFSETQ. Trimming took 4 bases from V and 5 from J; bases not matched to a gene: 9. The CDR3 has 15 residues. Sample: peripheral blood. V and J are TRBV5-1 and TRBJ2-5; TRBD1 aligns across 9 bases. The TCR was taken from a woman between 65 and 79 years old with acute or convalescent COVID-19. Written as DNA, the CDR3 is TGCGCCAGCAGCACTATGGGACAGGGAGGGGAGACCCAGTACTTC. It translates to CASSTMGQGGETQYF.